This T cell receptor (beta chain) is from a study of T cells in Graves' hyperthyroidism and ophthalmopathy. What was amplified from RNA transcripts were TCR beta CDR3 regions. First-round RT-PCR targeting the TCR CDR3 was performed with the HTBI primer set. MiXCR, applied by TCRdb to the multiplex PCR reads, yields one record per CDR3 protein. The sample has about 500,000 distinct CDR3 sequences, 17% seen once. The germline gives CDR1 MNHEY, CDR2 SMNVEV (reference sequence). Trimming cost V 4 bases and J 4 bases; bases outside gene matches: 12. This CDR3 has 16 amino acids. This clonotype was seen repeatedly, ten times or more.

Source material: blood. The sequence was obtained from a woman aged 18 to 35 with Graves' ophthalmopathy. The chain couples TRBV27 to TRBJ2-5; 7 positions agree with TRBD2. The chain's CDR3 is CASSSYSAGEGETQYF. The CDR3 DNA reads TGTGCCAGCAGTTCGTATTCGGCGGGAGAGGGAGAGACCCAGTACTTC.